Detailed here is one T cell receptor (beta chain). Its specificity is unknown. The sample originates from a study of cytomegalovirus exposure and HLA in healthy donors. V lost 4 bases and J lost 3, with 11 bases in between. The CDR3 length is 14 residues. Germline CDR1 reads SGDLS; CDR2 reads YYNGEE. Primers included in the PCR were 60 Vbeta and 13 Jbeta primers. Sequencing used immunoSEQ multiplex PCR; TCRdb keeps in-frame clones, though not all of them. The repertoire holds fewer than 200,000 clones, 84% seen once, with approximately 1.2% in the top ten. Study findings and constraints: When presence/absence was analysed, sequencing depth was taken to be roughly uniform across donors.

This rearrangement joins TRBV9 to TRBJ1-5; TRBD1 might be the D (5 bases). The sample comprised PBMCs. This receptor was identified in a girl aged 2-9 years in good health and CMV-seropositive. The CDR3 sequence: CASSKGLDNQPQHF. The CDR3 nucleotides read TGTGCCAGCAGCAAGGGACTTGACAATCAGCCCCAGCATTTT. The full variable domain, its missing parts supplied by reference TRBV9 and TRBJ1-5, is DSGVTQTPKHLITATGQRVTLRCSPRSGDLSVYWYQQSLDQGLQFLIQYYNGEERAKGNILERFSAQQFPDLHSELNLSSLELGDSALYFCASSKGLDNQPQHFGDGTRLSIL.